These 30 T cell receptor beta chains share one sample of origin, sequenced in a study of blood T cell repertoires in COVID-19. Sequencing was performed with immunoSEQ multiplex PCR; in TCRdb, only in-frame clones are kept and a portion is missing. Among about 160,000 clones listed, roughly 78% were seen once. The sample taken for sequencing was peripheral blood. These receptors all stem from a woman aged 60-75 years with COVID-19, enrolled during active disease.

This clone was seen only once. In nucleotides, the CDR3 is TGTGCCAGCAGCTTGAAGGGGGGGCTAGTCGGGAAGACCCAGTACTTC. Its protein is CASSLKGGLVGKTQYF. V and J are TRBV5-8 and TRBJ2-5, with a possible D match to TRBD2 (7 bases). V lost 1 base to trimming and J lost 6 bases, with 19 bases between them. Germline values: CDR1 SGHTS, CDR2 YDEGEE. This CDR3 comprises 16 residues.

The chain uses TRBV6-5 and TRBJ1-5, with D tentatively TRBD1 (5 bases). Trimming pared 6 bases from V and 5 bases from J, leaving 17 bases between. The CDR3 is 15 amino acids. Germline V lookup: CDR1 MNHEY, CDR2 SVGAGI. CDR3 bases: TGTGCCAGCAGCGGGGGACGGCGGAGCGATCAGCCCCAGCATTTT. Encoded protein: CASSGGRRSDQPQHF.

The CDR3 DNA is TGCGCCAGCAGCTTGACAGGGCGGGACTATGGCTACACCTTC. This gives the protein CASSLTGRDYGYTF. V is TRBV5-1 and J is TRBJ1-2; weak D call: TRBD1 (6 bases). Looked up from germline, CDR1 is SGHRS and CDR2 is YFSETQ. Deletions cut 1 base from V and 3 bases from J, with 10 bases between. This CDR3 has 14 residues.

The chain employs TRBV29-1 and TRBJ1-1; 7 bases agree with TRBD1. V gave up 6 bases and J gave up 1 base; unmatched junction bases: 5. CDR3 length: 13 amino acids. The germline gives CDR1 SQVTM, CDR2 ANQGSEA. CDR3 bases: TGCAGCGTAGGGGGCTGGGAGAACACTGAAGCTTTCTTT. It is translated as CSVGGWENTEAFF.

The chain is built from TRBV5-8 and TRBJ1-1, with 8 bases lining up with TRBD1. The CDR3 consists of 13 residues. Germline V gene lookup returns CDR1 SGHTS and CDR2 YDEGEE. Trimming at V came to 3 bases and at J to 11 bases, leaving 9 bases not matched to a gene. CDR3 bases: TGTGCCAGCAGCTGGGGCGCACAGGGGGTGGCTTTCTTT. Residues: CASSWGAQGVAFF.

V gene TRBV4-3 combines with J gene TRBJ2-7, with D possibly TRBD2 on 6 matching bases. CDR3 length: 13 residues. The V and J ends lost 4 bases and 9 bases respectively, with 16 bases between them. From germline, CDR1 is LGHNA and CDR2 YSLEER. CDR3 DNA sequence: TGCGCCAGCAGCCCAATGGGGGGTAGTAGGCAGTACTTC. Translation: CASSPMGGSRQYF.

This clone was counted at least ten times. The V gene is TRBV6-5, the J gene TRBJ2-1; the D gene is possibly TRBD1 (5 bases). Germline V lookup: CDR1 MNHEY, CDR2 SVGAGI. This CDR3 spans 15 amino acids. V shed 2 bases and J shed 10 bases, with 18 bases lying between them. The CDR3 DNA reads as TGTGCCAGCAGTTACCACTTAACAGGCCCAGTGGAGCAGTTCTTC. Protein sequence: CASSYHLTGPVEQFF.

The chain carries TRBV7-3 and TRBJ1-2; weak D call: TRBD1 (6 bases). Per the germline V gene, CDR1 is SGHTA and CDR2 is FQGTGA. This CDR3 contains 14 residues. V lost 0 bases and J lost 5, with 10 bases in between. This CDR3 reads CASSLTGTGYGYTF. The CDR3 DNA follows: TGTGCCAGCAGCTTAACCGGCACAGGGTATGGCTACACCTTC.

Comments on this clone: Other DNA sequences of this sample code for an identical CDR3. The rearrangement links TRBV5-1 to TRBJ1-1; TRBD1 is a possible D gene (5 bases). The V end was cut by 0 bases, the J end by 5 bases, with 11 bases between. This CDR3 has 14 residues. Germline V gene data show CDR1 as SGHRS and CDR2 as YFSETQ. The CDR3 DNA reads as TGCGCCAGCAGCTTGGCAGGGAAGGGTACTGAAGCTTTCTTT. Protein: CASSLAGKGTEAFF.

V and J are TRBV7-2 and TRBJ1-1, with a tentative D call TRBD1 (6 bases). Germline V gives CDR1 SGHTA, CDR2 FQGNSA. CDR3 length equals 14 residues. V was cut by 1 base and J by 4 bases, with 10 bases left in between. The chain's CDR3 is CASSLGAGATEAFF. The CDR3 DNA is TGTGCCAGCAGCTTAGGTGCAGGGGCCACTGAAGCTTTCTTT.

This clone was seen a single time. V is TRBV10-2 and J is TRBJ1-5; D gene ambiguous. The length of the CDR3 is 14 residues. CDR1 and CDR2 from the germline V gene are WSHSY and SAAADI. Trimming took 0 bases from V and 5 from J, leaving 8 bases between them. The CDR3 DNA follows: TGCGCCAGCAGTGAGTCGGGGAGATATCAGCCCCAGCATTTT. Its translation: CASSESGRYQPQHF.

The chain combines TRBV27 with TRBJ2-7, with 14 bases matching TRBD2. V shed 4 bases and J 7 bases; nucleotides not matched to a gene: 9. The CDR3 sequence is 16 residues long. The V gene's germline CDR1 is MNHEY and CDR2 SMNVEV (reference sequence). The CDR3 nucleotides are TGTGCCAGCAGTTCCCCCGGACTAGCGGGAGGAATAGAGCAGTACTTC. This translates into CASSSPGLAGGIEQYF.

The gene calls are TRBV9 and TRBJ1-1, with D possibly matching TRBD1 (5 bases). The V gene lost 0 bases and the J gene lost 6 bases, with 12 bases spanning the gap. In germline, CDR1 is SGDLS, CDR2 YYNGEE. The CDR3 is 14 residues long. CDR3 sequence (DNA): TGTGCCAGCAGCGTAGGGGGCTGGGGTGCTGAAGCTTTCTTT. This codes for CASSVGGWGAEAFF. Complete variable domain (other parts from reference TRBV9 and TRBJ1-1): DSGVTQTPKHLITATGQRVTLRCSPRSGDLSVYWYQQSLDQGLQFLIQYYNGEERAKGNILERFSAQQFPDLHSELNLSSLELGDSALYFCASSVGGWGAEAFFGQGTRLTVV.

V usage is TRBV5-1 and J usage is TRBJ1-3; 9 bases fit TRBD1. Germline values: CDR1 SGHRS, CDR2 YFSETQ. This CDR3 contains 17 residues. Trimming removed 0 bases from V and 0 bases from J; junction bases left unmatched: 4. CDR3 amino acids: CASSLDRGLLSGNTIYF. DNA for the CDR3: TGCGCCAGCAGCTTGGACAGGGGGCTCCTCTCTGGAAACACCATATATTTT.

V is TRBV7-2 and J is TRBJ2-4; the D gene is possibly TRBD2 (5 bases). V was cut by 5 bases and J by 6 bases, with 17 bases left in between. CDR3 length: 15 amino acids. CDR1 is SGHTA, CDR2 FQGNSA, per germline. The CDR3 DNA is TGTGCCAGCAGCCCAGCCACTGGGAGAGGAAACATTCAGTACTTC. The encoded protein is CASSPATGRGNIQYF.

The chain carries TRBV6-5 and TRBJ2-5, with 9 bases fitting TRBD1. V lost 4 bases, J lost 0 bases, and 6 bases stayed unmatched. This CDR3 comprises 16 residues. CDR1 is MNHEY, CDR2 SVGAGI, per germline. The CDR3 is CASSSLDRGHQETQYF. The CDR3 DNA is TGTGCCAGCAGTTCCCTGGACAGGGGACACCAAGAGACCCAGTACTTC.

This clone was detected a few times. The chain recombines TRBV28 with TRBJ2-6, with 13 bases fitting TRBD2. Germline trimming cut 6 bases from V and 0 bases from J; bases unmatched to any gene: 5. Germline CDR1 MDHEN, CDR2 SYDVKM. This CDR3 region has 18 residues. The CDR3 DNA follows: TGTGCCAGCAGACCACTAGCGGGAGGGACCTCTGGGGCCAACGTCCTGACTTTC. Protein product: CASRPLAGGTSGANVLTF.

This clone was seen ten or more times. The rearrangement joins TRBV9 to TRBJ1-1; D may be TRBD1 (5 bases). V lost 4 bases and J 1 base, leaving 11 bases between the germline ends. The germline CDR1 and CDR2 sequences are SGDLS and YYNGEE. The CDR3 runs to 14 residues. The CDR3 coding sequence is TGTGCCAGCAGCCTAGAAGGACAGAACACTGAAGCTTTCTTT. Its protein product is CASSLEGQNTEAFF.

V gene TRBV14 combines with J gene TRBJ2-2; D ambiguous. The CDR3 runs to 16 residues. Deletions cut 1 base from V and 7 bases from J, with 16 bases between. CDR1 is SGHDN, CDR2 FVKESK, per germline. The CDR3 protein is CASSQAPRRRGGELFF. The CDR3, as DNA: TGTGCCAGCAGCCAAGCACCCCGTCGGCGAGGCGGGGAGCTGTTTTTT.

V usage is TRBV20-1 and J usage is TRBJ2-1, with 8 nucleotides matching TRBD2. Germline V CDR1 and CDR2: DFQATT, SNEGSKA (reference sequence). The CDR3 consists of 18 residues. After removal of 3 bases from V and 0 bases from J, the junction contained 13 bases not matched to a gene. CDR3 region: CSASRGGRIEGSYNEQFF. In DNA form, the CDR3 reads TGCAGTGCTAGTCGGGGGGGCCGTATCGAGGGCTCCTACAATGAGCAGTTCTTC.

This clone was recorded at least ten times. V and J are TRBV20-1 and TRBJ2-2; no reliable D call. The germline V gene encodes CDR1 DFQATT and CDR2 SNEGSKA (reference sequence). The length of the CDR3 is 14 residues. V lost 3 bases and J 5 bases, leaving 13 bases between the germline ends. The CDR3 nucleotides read TGCAGTGCTAGTCCCCGTAGGAGAACCGGGGAGCTGTTTTTT. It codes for CSASPRRRTGELFF.

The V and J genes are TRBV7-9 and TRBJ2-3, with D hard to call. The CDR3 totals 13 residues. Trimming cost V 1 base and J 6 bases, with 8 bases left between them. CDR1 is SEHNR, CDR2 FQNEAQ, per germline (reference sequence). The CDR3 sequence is CASSLDRSDTQYF. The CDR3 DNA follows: TGTGCCAGCAGCTTAGACCGTAGTGATACGCAGTATTTT.

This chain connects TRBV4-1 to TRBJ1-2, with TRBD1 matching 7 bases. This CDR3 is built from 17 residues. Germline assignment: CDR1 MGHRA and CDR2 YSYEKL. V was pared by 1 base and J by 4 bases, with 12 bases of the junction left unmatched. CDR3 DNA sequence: TGCGCCAGCAGCCAAGGAAACAGGGGCTTTACTCCCTATGGCTACACCTTC. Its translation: CASSQGNRGFTPYGYTF.

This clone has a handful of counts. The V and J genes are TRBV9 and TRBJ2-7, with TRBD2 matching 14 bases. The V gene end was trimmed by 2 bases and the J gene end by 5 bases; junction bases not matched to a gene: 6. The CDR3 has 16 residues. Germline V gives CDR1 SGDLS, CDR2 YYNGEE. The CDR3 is CASSVSTSGRAHEQYF. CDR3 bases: TGTGCCAGCAGCGTTTCGACTAGCGGGAGGGCCCACGAGCAGTACTTC. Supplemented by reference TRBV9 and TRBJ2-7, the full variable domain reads DSGVTQTPKHLITATGQRVTLRCSPRSGDLSVYWYQQSLDQGLQFLIQYYNGEERAKGNILERFSAQQFPDLHSELNLSSLELGDSALYFCASSVSTSGRAHEQYFGPGTRLTVT.

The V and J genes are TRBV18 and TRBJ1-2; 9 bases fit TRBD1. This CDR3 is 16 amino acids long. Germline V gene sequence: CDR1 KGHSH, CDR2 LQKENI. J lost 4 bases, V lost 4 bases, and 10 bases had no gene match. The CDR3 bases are TGTGCCAGCTCACTAGAGGGACAGGGAGACGCCTATGGCTACACCTTC. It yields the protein CASSLEGQGDAYGYTF.

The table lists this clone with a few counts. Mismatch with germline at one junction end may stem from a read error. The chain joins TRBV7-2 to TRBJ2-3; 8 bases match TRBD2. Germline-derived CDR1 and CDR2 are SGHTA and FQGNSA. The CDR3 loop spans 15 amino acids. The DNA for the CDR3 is TGTGCCAGCAGCCTAGCGGGCTCTAGCACAGATACGCAGTATTTT. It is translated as CASSLAGSSTDTQYF.

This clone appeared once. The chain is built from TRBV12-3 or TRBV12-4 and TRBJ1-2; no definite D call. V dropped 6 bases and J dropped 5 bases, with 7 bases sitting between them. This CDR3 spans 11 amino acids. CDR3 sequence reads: CASRLSYGYTF. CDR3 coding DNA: TGTGCCAGCAGACTTTCGTATGGCTACACCTTC.

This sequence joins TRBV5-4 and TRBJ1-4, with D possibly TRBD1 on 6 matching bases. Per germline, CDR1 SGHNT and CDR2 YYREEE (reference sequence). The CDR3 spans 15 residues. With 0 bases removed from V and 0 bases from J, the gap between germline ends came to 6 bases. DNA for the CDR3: TGTGCCAGCAGCTTGGAGGGGGCAACTAATGAAAAACTGTTTTTT. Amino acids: CASSLEGATNEKLFF.

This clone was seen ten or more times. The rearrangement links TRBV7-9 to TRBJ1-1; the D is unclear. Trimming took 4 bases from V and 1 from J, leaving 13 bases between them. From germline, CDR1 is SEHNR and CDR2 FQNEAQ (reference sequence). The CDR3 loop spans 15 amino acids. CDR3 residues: CASSSFKAGNTEAFF. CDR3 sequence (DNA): TGTGCCAGCAGCTCTTTTAAGGCAGGGAACACTGAAGCTTTCTTT.

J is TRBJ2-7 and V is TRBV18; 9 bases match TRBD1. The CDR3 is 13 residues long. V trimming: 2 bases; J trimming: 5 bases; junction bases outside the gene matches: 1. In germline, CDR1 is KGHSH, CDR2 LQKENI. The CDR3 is CASSPDRGDEQYV. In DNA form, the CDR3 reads TGTGCCAGCTCACCAGACAGGGGGGACGAGCAGTACGTC.